These T cell receptor beta chains were read from a single sample in a study of long-term antiretroviral therapy in people with HIV. Data came from immunoSEQ multiplex PCR; TCRdb stores just in-frame clones and leaves some out. The table lists 30,000 or so clones, about 97% of them singletons, with approximately 2% in the top ten. The sample in question was unsorted PBMCs, obtained 7.6 years after starting antiretroviral therapy. The source is a man younger than 40 with HIV. Both conserved end residues are part of each CDR3. Fields, in order: V gene, J gene, clone size, D gene, CDR3 length, CDR3 protein, CDR3 DNA. A D gene is named only where the DNA matches it firmly. Size tells how often a clone was seen (once, few, many) or the class of an expanded clone, and some rows leave it out.

TRBV5-1	TRBJ2-3	.	.	16	CASSSWPARRVDTQYF	TGCGCCAGCAGCTCCTGGCCTGCGAGGAGAGTAGATACGCAGTATTTT
TRBV19	TRBJ2-3	once	.	17	CASSISRDVSSTDTQYF	TGTGCCAGTAGTATTTCGCGGGACGTATCTAGCACAGATACGCAGTATTTT
TRBV19	TRBJ2-2	.	TRBD2	15	CASSIASGGTGELFF	TGTGCCAGTAGTATTGCTAGCGGGGGGACCGGGGAGCTGTTTTTT
TRBV20-1	TRBJ1-1	.	.	11	CSARANTEAFF	TGCAGTGCTAGGGCGAACACTGAAGCTTTCTTT
TRBV7-9	TRBJ2-3	.	.	11	CASSPSGTQYF	TGTGCCAGCAGCCCGTCGGGTACGCAGTATTTT
TRBV7-9	TRBJ2-2	.	.	13	CASSPLATGELFF	TGTGCCAGCAGCCCCTTGGCCACCGGGGAGCTGTTTTTT
TRBV5-1	TRBJ1-1	.	.	14	CASSLGPRNTEAFF	TGCGCCAGCAGCTTGGGACCTAGGAACACTGAAGCTTTCTTT
TRBV6-4	TRBJ1-1	.	.	11	CASSEAGRAFF	TGTGCCAGCAGTGAGGCAGGGCGAGCTTTCTTT
TRBV5-5	TRBJ2-3	once	TRBD1	17	CASSIPGQGRATDTQYF	TGTGCCAGCAGCATCCCGGGACAGGGGAGGGCCACAGATACGCAGTATTTT
TRBV5-8	TRBJ2-3	.	.	15	CASSLGQIETDTQYF	TGTGCCAGCAGCTTGGGACAGATAGAAACAGATACGCAGTATTTT
TRBV11-2	TRBJ2-2	.	TRBD1	14	CASSLGGTAGELFF	TGTGCCAGCAGCTTAGGGGGGACAGCCGGGGAGCTGTTTTTT
TRBV11-2	TRBJ2-2	.	.	13	CASSLVTSGELFF	TGTGCCAGCAGCTTAGTCACTTCCGGGGAGCTGTTTTTT
TRBV9	TRBJ1-1	.	.	15	CASSVARDYDTEAFF	TGTGCCAGCAGCGTAGCTAGGGACTATGACACTGAAGCTTTCTTT
TRBV2	TRBJ2-1	.	TRBD2	14	CASRWDYLDNEQFF	TGTGCCAGCAGGTGGGACTACCTCGACAATGAGCAGTTCTTC
TRBV30	TRBJ2-7	once	.	12	CAWSRKAHEQYF	TGTGCCTGGAGCAGGAAGGCCCACGAGCAGTACTTC
TRBV2	TRBJ1-1	.	TRBD1	12	CASSEGGAEAFF	TGTGCCAGCAGCGAAGGGGGCGCTGAAGCTTTCTTT
TRBV4-1	TRBJ2-7	once	.	14	CASSQVTDTYEQYF	TGCGCCAGCAGCCAAGTGACCGACACCTACGAGCAGTACTTC